The subject of this entry is one T cell receptor beta chain. Its antigen is unidentified. Sequencing used immunoSEQ multiplex PCR; TCRdb keeps in-frame clones, though not all of them. This sample yields 51,000 or so clones, of which nearly 90% are seen a single time; 6.5% to 9% belongs to the top ten. The data were taken from a study of radiotherapy plus CTLA-4 blockade in lung cancer. Study information: Roughly 17% of patients responded objectively, and roughly 30% achieved disease control.

The ends were cut back, 1 base at V and 0 bases at J, with 12 bases in the middle. The CDR3 sequence is 16 residues long. Germline loops: CDR1 SGHTA, CDR2 FQGNSA. The study gave focal radiation plus ipilimumab CTLA-4 blockade to patients with chemo-refractory metastatic non-small-cell lung cancer. Study-wide findings and caveats: Some TCR clones had been derived from tumors. These clones expanded in peripheral blood after radiotherapy plus ipilimumab. Interferon-beta, together with early blood T cell clone dynamics, reportedly best predicted response.

Sequencing used peripheral blood, obtained from a patient treated with radiotherapy plus ipilimumab. The V gene is TRBV7-2, the J gene TRBJ1-2; no clear D gene. This clonotype was obtained from a human donor with non-small cell lung cancer whose response to radiotherapy plus ipilimumab could not be evaluated. CDR3 coding DNA: TGTGCCAGCAGCTTAGGGAGCGGCCCCTCTAACTATGGCTACACCTTC. It yields the protein CASSLGSGPSNYGYTF.